What follows are 20 T cell receptor beta chains derived from one specimen sequenced in a study of control samples from healthy donors and cancer patients. Method: immunoSEQ multiplex PCR; TCRdb's copy keeps in-frame clones and lacks some. This table holds about 95,000 clones, around 90% found once. The material sequenced was blood. All receptors come from a woman aged 70-85 years in good health.

The V and J genes are TRBV5-4 and TRBJ1-1; no definite D call. Per germline, CDR1 SGHNT and CDR2 YYREEE (reference sequence). The CDR3 is made up of 14 amino acids. Between the trimmed V and J ends, which lost 8 bases and 10 bases, there was a span of 24 bases. CDR3 loop: CASQTREIGSRAFF. The CDR3 bases are TGTGCCAGTCAAACGCGGGAAATCGGGTCACGAGCTTTCTTT.

The V gene is TRBV5-5, the J gene TRBJ1-6; a weak D match, TRBD1 (5 bases). The CDR3 is 16 residues long. The V and J ends lost 0 bases and 2 bases respectively, with 9 bases between them. Germline values: CDR1 SGHKS, CDR2 YYEKEE (reference sequence). Here the CDR3 reads CASSLAGDPYNSPLHF. DNA of the CDR3: TGTGCCAGCAGCTTGGCCGGGGACCCCTATAATTCACCCCTCCACTTT. Full variable domain (outside the CDR3, taken from reference TRBV5-5 and TRBJ1-6): DAGVTQSPTHLIKTRGQQVTLRCSPISGHKSVSWYQQVLGQGPQFIFQYYEKEERGRGNFPDRFSARQFPNYSSELNVNALLLGDSALYLCASSLAGDPYNSPLHFGNGTRLTVT.

The V call is TRBV30, the J call TRBJ1-5; D not resolved. Germline loops: CDR1 GTSNPN, CDR2 SVGIG (reference sequence). This CDR3 is 17 amino acids long. V lost 2 bases to trimming and J lost 2 bases, with 19 bases between them. CDR3: CAWSPAPSGGRNQPQHF. The CDR3 DNA reads TGTGCCTGGAGTCCAGCCCCCTCAGGTGGACGCAATCAGCCCCAGCATTTT.

The V and J genes are TRBV18 and TRBJ1-3; a possible D gene is TRBD1 (5 bases). This CDR3 contains 16 residues. The V end lost 4 bases, the J end lost 0 bases, and 13 bases lay between the germline ends. CDR1 and CDR2 (germline): KGHSH, LQKENI. The CDR3 bases are TGTGCCAGCTCACTACAGTCAGGGAGCTCTGGAAACACCATATATTTT. Amino acids: CASSLQSGSSGNTIYF.

The chain combines TRBV10-1 with TRBJ2-1; the match to TRBD2 covers 9 bases. V shed 2 bases, J shed 2 bases, and the junction held 4 bases outside the gene matches. The CDR3 runs 16 residues. From germline, CDR1 is WNHNN and CDR2 SYGVQD (reference sequence). The CDR3 nucleotides read TGCGCCAGCAGTGAGAGTAGCGGGAGCACCTACAATGAGCAGTTCTTC. This translates into CASSESSGSTYNEQFF.

A note on this clone: A junction end diverges from the germline sequence, so it may reflect a read error. The V call is TRBV5-1, the J call TRBJ2-1, with 8 bases that match TRBD2. CDR3 length: 12 residues. From germline, CDR1 is SGHRS and CDR2 YFSETQ. CDR3: CASSLEVAGPIF. Here the CDR3 DNA reads TGCGCCAGCAGCTTGGAAGTAGCGGGACCGATCTTC.

The chain employs TRBV5-1 and TRBJ1-4, with TRBD1 matching over 10 bases. Germline trimming cut 5 bases from V and 1 base from J; bases unmatched to any gene: 5. This CDR3 contains 16 residues. Germline CDR1 SGHRS, CDR2 YFSETQ. CDR3 amino acids: CASSLGQGRTNEKLFF. As DNA, the CDR3 is TGCGCCAGCAGTCTGGGACAGGGGCGAACTAATGAAAAACTGTTTTTT. Full variable domain (outside the CDR3, taken from reference TRBV5-1 and TRBJ1-4): KAGVTQTPRYLIKTRGQQVTLSCSPISGHRSVSWYQQTPGQGLQFLFEYFSETQRNKGNFPGRFSGRQFSNSRSEMNVSTLELGDSALYLCASSLGQGRTNEKLFFGSGTQLSVL.

The CDR3 region has the DNA TGTGCCAGCAGGAGGGGGAGCTCCTACGAGCAGTACTTC. This codes for CASRRGSSYEQYF. The V gene is TRBV6-5, the J gene TRBJ2-7; possibly TRBD1 for D (6 bases). The CDR3 is made up of 13 amino acids. Trimming took 6 bases from V and 0 from J, leaving 9 bases between them. Germline CDR1 is MNHEY and CDR2 is SVGAGI.

The count of this clone is one. The CDR3 nucleotides read TGTGCCAGCAGTTTGCCGTTGAACACAGATACGCAGTATTTT. This gives the protein CASSLPLNTDTQYF. The chain combines TRBV28 with TRBJ2-3; D not certain. This CDR3 region has 14 residues. CDR1 is MDHEN and CDR2 is SYDVKM in the germline V gene. Trimming pared 3 bases from V and 2 bases from J, leaving 9 bases between.

This clone was seen a few times. V usage is TRBV3-1 (or the pseudogene TRBV3-2) and J usage is TRBJ1-6; the D is unclear. The V gene's germline CDR1 is LGHDT and CDR2 YNNKEL (reference sequence). The CDR3 has 13 residues. V lost 1 base and J 6 bases, leaving 4 bases between the germline ends. The CDR3: CASSQAPNSPLHF. The CDR3 bases are TGTGCCAGCAGCCAAGCGCCTAATTCACCCCTCCACTTT.

The chain employs TRBV5-1 and TRBJ2-3; TRBD2 matches 12 bases. Losses at the gene ends were 7 bases for V and 4 bases for J; bases not matched to a gene: 4. This CDR3 has 14 residues. Per germline, CDR1 SGHRS and CDR2 YFSETQ. The CDR3 loop reads CASAGLAGPDTQYF. The CDR3 region has the DNA TGCGCCAGCGCCGGACTAGCGGGACCAGATACGCAGTATTTT.

The chain recombines TRBV5-1 with TRBJ2-5; the match to TRBD1 covers 9 bases. This CDR3 has 14 residues. Per germline, CDR1 SGHRS and CDR2 YFSETQ. V shed 1 base and J 5 bases; nucleotides not matched to a gene: 3. The CDR3 DNA follows: TGCGCCAGCAGCTTGACAGGGGGCGGCGAGACCCAGTACTTC. Its translation: CASSLTGGGETQYF.

CDR3 amino acids: CASSLGVRDSYVNTEAFF. CDR3 nucleotide sequence: TGCGCCAGCAGCCTCGGGGTACGGGACTCCTATGTGAACACTGAAGCTTTCTTT. J is TRBJ1-1 and V is TRBV5-1, with a tentative D call TRBD1 (5 bases). CDR1 and CDR2 (germline): SGHRS, YFSETQ. Trimming cost V 4 bases and J 0 bases, with 22 bases left between them. This CDR3 has 18 residues.

This rearrangement joins TRBV5-5 to TRBJ1-5, with D tentatively TRBD1 (5 bases). This CDR3 has 15 amino acids. V lost 1 base and J lost 1, with 9 bases in between. Germline V CDR1 and CDR2: SGHKS, YYEKEE (reference sequence). The CDR3 nucleotides are TGTGCCAGCAGCTTGATGCAGGGAAGCAATCAGCCCCAGCATTTT. This sequence encodes CASSLMQGSNQPQHF. The entire variable domain, with the rest obtained from reference TRBV5-5 and TRBJ1-5, is as follows: DAGVTQSPTHLIKTRGQQVTLRCSPISGHKSVSWYQQVLGQGPQFIFQYYEKEERGRGNFPDRFSARQFPNYSSELNVNALLLGDSALYLCASSLMQGSNQPQHFGDGTRLSIL.

The chain joins TRBV6-5 to TRBJ1-2; weak D call: TRBD1 (6 bases). V shed 6 bases and J shed 4 bases, with 9 bases lying between them. The CDR3 has 12 amino acids. Germline V gives CDR1 MNHEY, CDR2 SVGAGI. The CDR3: CASSGGPYGYTF. CDR3 nucleotides: TGTGCCAGCAGCGGGGGCCCCTATGGCTACACCTTC.

A few counts support this clone. A read error may produce the germline difference seen at one junction end. This sequence joins TRBV27 and TRBJ1-2; D is possibly TRBD1 (6 bases). CDR1 is MNHEY, CDR2 SMNVEV, per germline (reference sequence). CDR3 size: 14 residues. CDR3 loop: CASSPGTGGQKFRF. In DNA, the CDR3 is TGTGCCAGCAGTCCCGGGACTGGAGGACAGAAATTCCGCTTC.

The chain uses TRBV4-3 and TRBJ2-3; 9 positions match TRBD2. CDR3 size: 17 residues. Losses at the gene ends were 1 base for V and 5 bases for J; bases not matched to a gene: 10. Per the germline V gene, CDR1 is LGHNA and CDR2 is YSLEER. In nucleotides, the CDR3 is TGCGCCAGCAGCCAAGGGGGACTTAGCGGGAGTGTAGATACGCAGTATTTT. Its translation: CASSQGGLSGSVDTQYF.

The chain couples TRBV5-6 to TRBJ1-2; D not certain. Trimming shortened V by 4 bases and J by 2 bases, and 18 bases separated the two germline ends. Germline-derived CDR1 and CDR2 are SGHDT and YYEEEE. CDR3 length: 16 residues. CDR3 bases: TGTGCCAGCAGCGTAGTCGGGGTAGCGGAAAACTATGGCTACACCTTC. As protein: CASSVVGVAENYGYTF.

The gene calls are TRBV5-4 and TRBJ1-1; 7 nucleotides match TRBD1. V dropped 7 bases and J dropped 0; count of bases not matched to a gene: 9. This CDR3 spans 15 amino acids. Germline V gene lookup returns CDR1 SGHNT and CDR2 YYREEE (reference sequence). This CDR3 reads CASGAGGAMNTEAFF. The DNA for the CDR3 is TGTGCCAGCGGGGCAGGGGGGGCGATGAACACTGAAGCTTTCTTT.

The chain combines TRBV6-5 with TRBJ2-1; 10 bases are shared with TRBD1. Germline values: CDR1 MNHEY, CDR2 SVGAGI. V lost 4 bases and J lost 15; bases outside the gene matches: 6. This CDR3 is 12 amino acids long. CDR3 nucleotide sequence: TGTGCCAGCAGTTCCCCCGGGACAGGGGTGTTCTTC. It specifies CASSSPGTGVFF.